This T cell receptor (beta chain) was captured in a study of CD4+ T cells in melanoma. Study-wide results and limits: Neoantigen-specific CD4+ T cells in melanoma reportedly had diverse differentiation states. CD8+ T cell, macrophage and B cell function reportedly correlated with neoantigen-specific CD4+ T cells.

This CDR3 has 15 residues. Germline V gene lookup returns CDR1 MNHNS and CDR2 SASEGT. The V and J ends lost 5 bases and 0 bases respectively, with 12 bases between them. Details on this clone: Its antigen is currently unknown.

TCRdb's table, derived via immunoSEQ multiplex PCR, lists solely in-frame clones and lacks some. The sample contains approximately 20,000 clones, around 80% of which appear only once. The source of this sequence is a human donor with melanoma. The rearrangement links TRBV6-1 to TRBJ2-3; D gene unclear. The CDR3 loop is CASSPGWASTDTQYF. CDR3 bases: TGTGCCAGCAGTCCCGGGTGGGCGAGCACAGATACGCAGTATTTT.